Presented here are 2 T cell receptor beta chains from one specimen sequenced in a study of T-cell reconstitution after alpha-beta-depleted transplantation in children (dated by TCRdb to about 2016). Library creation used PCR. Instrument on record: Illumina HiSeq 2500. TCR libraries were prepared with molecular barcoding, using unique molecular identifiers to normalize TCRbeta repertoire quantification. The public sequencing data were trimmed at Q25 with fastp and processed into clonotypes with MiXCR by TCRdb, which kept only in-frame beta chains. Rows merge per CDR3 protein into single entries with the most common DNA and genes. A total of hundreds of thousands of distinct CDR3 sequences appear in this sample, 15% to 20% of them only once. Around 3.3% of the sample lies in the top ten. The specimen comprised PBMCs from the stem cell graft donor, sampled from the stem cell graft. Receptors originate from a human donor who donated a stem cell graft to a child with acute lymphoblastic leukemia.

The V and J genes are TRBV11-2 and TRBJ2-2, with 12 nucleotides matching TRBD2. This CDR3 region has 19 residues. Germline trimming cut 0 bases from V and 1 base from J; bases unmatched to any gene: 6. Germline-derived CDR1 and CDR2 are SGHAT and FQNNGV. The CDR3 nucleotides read TGTGCCAGCAGCTTAGATCGGGAGACTAGCGGGAGGAACACCGGGGAGCTGTTTTTT. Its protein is CASSLDRETSGRNTGELFF.

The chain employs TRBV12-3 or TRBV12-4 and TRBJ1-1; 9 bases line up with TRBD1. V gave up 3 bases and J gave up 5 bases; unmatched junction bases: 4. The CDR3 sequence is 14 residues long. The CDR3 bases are TGTGCCAGCAGTTTTCGACAGGGGGATACTGAAGCTTTCTTT. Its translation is CASSFRQGDTEAFF.